Presented here are 23 T cell receptor beta chains from one specimen sequenced in a study of blood T cell repertoires in COVID-19. Data came from immunoSEQ multiplex PCR; TCRdb stores just in-frame clones and leaves some out. The sample carries nearly 300,000 clones, 70% to 85% recorded once. The sample was peripheral blood. The receptors originated from a human donor with COVID-19, enrolled during active disease. The donor label of this sample is uncertain.

This chain connects TRBV7-9 to TRBJ1-2, with TRBD1 identical over 9 bases. CDR1 is SEHNR, CDR2 FQNEAQ, per germline (reference sequence). With V trimmed by 5 bases and J by 5 bases, 6 bases remained unmatched. The CDR3 is 14 amino acids. CDR3 loop: CASSVSDRGYGYTF. The CDR3 DNA is TGTGCCAGCAGCGTCTCGGACAGGGGATATGGCTACACCTTC.

The chain is built from TRBV7-2 and TRBJ2-3; D gene ambiguous. V lost 0 bases, J lost 4 bases, and 17 bases lay in between. Germline lookup yields CDR1 SGHTA and CDR2 FQGNSA. The CDR3 loop spans 17 amino acids. The CDR3 region is CASSLASRGARADTQYF. The CDR3 DNA sequence: TGTGCCAGCAGCTTAGCCAGTCGCGGCGCTAGAGCAGATACGCAGTATTTT.

The V call is TRBV12-3 or TRBV12-4, the J call TRBJ2-1, with D possibly being TRBD1 (6 bases). The CDR3 extends over 12 amino acids. Trimming cost V 7 bases and J 9 bases, with 13 bases left between them. The CDR3 spells CASNPTGIEQFF. CDR3 nucleotides: TGTGCCAGCAATCCTACAGGGATTGAGCAGTTCTTC.

V and J are TRBV6-5 and TRBJ1-1; 11 bases line up with TRBD1. Trimming cost V 8 bases and J 1 base; bases outside gene matches: 6. The CDR3 loop spans 15 amino acids. CDR1 and CDR2 from the germline V gene are MNHEY and SVGAGI. Written as DNA, the CDR3 is TGTGCCAGCGGGGACAGGGGGTCCCCGAACACTGAAGCTTTCTTT. Amino acids: CASGDRGSPNTEAFF.

This chain links TRBV5-3 with TRBJ2-7; 9 nucleotides line up with TRBD2. TRBV5-3 is placed among ORFs of uncertain function. The ends lost 4 bases at V and 5 bases at J; junction bases unmatched: 10. The CDR3 sequence is 15 residues long. CDR3: CARSHTGTSFHEQYF. CDR3 in DNA: TGTGCCAGAAGCCATACCGGGACTAGCTTCCACGAGCAGTACTTC.

The chain is built from TRBV10-3 and TRBJ2-3; perhaps TRBD2 as D (6 bases). This CDR3 comprises 16 residues. Germline CDR1 is ENHRY and CDR2 is SYGVKD. With 3 bases removed from V and 2 bases from J, the gap between germline ends came to 15 bases. The CDR3 DNA reads TGTGCCATCAGTGAAAACCCGGGAGCAACCACAGATACGCAGTATTTT. Its translation is CAISENPGATTDTQYF.

Here the CDR3 DNA reads TGTGCCAGCAGCATATCGGGGGGCGTTTATGAAAAACTGTTTTTT. Translated, it gives CASSISGGVYEKLFF. The V gene is TRBV7-8, the J gene TRBJ1-4; D may be TRBD1 (6 bases). Trimming cost V 5 bases and J 6 bases, with 16 bases left between them. Germline-derived CDR1 and CDR2 are SGHVS and FQNEAQ. The CDR3 is made up of 15 amino acids. Full variable domain (rest looked up from reference TRBV7-8 and TRBJ1-4): GAGVSQSPRYKVAKRGQDVALRCDPISGHVSLFWYQQALGQGPEFLTYFQNEAQLDKSGLPSDRFFAERPEGSVSTLKIQRTQQEDSAVYLCASSISGGVYEKLFFGSGTQLSVL.

The chain links TRBV2 to TRBJ1-2; D not resolved. Germline loops: CDR1 SNHLY, CDR2 FYNNEI. The length of the CDR3 is 13 residues. Trimming stripped 1 base from V and 0 bases from J, with 3 bases between. The CDR3 loop reads CASSEGPNYGYTF. The DNA for the CDR3 is TGTGCCAGCAGTGAAGGGCCTAACTATGGCTACACCTTC.

V and J are TRBV5-4 and TRBJ1-1, with D possibly TRBD1 on 5 matching bases. Trimming left V 4 bases short and J 1 base short, with 20 bases between. The CDR3 consists of 17 residues. Germline CDR1 and CDR2: SGHNT and YYREEE (reference sequence). CDR3 nucleotide sequence: TGTGCCAGCAGCGACCCAGCGGGCAGCGGGACGAACACTGAAGCTTTCTTT. This sequence encodes CASSDPAGSGTNTEAFF.

V usage is TRBV28 and J usage is TRBJ2-2; D uncertain. CDR3 length: 13 residues. Germline CDR1 MDHEN, CDR2 SYDVKM. Trimming shortened V by 3 bases and J by 6 bases, and 8 bases separated the two germline ends. CDR3 residues: CASSFGIPGELFF. DNA of the CDR3: TGTGCCAGCAGTTTCGGTATCCCCGGGGAGCTGTTTTTT.

The V gene is TRBV9, the J gene TRBJ2-1; 8 bases are shared with TRBD2. Trimming took 2 bases from V and 5 from J; bases not matched to a gene: 9. This CDR3 has 16 amino acids. Germline CDR1 is SGDLS and CDR2 is YYNGEE. The CDR3 coding sequence is TGTGCCAGCAGCGTTTCCTCGCGGGAGGTCAACAATGAGCAGTTCTTC. This translates into CASSVSSREVNNEQFF.

This sequence joins TRBV6-1 and TRBJ2-4; TRBD1 matches 11 bases. Trimming removed 0 bases from V and 1 base from J; junction bases left unmatched: 14. Germline values: CDR1 MNHNS, CDR2 SASEGT. This CDR3 is built from 21 residues. The CDR3 is CASSEARPGQGGSVAKNIQYF. For the CDR3, the DNA is TGTGCCAGCAGTGAAGCGAGACCGGGACAGGGGGGGTCCGTCGCCAAAAACATTCAGTACTTC.

This clone was recorded only once. The J gene is TRBJ1-5, the V gene TRBV28; D remains unclear. The length of the CDR3 is 16 residues. Germline V gives CDR1 MDHEN, CDR2 SYDVKM. V was shortened by 1 base and J by 5 bases, with 15 bases between the two germline ends. The CDR3 DNA sequence: TGTGCCAGCAGTTTATATCAGGTTTCAACTTATCAGCCCCAGCATTTT. As protein: CASSLYQVSTYQPQHF.

The CDR3 nucleotides are TGTGCCAGCAGCTACCCGGGACTGACCTATGGCTACACCTTC. Encoded protein: CASSYPGLTYGYTF. J is TRBJ1-2 and V is TRBV7-2; D is possibly TRBD1 (5 bases). Germline V lookup: CDR1 SGHTA, CDR2 FQGNSA. This CDR3 contains 14 residues. V shed 4 bases and J shed 4 bases, with 13 bases lying between them.

The count of this clone is one. V and J are TRBV4-3 and TRBJ2-2; D ambiguous. From germline, CDR1 is LGHNA and CDR2 YSLEER. Trimming shortened V by 2 bases and J by 4 bases, and 5 bases separated the two germline ends. The length of the CDR3 is 13 residues. The CDR3 here is CASSQTVTGELFF. The CDR3 DNA reads TGCGCCAGCAGCCAAACAGTCACCGGGGAGCTGTTTTTT.

The rearrangement joins TRBV15 to TRBJ2-1; 11 bases are shared with TRBD2. The CDR3 has 15 amino acids. CDR1 and CDR2 (germline): LNHNV, YYDKDF (reference sequence). J lost 3 bases, V lost 5 bases, and 3 bases had no gene match. CDR3 protein: CATSGGTSGYNEQFF. For the CDR3, the DNA is TGTGCCACCAGCGGCGGGACTAGCGGCTACAATGAGCAGTTCTTC. Variable domain in full (rest from reference TRBV15 and TRBJ2-1): DAMVIQNPRYQVTQFGKPVTLSCSQTLNHNVMYWYQQKSSQAPKLLFHYYDKDFNNEADTPDNFQSRRPNTSFCFLDIRSPGLGDTAMYLCATSGGTSGYNEQFFGPGTRLTVL.

The chain has TRBV4-1 and TRBJ2-5; 7 nucleotides line up with TRBD2. V shed 1 base and J 0 bases; nucleotides not matched to a gene: 14. Germline-derived CDR1 and CDR2 are MGHRA and YSYEKL. The CDR3 runs to 19 residues. The CDR3 here is CASSQVRSMGAGNQETQYF. In DNA form, the CDR3 reads TGCGCCAGCAGCCAAGTTCGGTCTATGGGAGCGGGGAACCAAGAGACCCAGTACTTC.

The chain combines TRBV19 with TRBJ1-6; 9 nucleotides align to TRBD1. V trimming: 5 bases; J trimming: 5 bases; junction bases outside the gene matches: 4. Germline-derived CDR1 and CDR2 are LNHDA and SQIVND (reference sequence). The CDR3 is 15 amino acids. CDR3 loop: CASSRGTGNNSPLHF. The CDR3, as DNA: TGTGCCAGTAGTCGGGGGACAGGGAATAATTCACCCCTCCACTTT.

The V and J genes are TRBV19 and TRBJ2-3; TRBD1 might be the D (5 bases). The length of the CDR3 is 16 residues. The V end was cut by 1 base, the J end by 1 base, with 12 bases between. In germline, CDR1 is LNHDA, CDR2 SQIVND (reference sequence). CDR3 bases: TGTGCCAGTAGTATAGGAGGCAGGGTTGGCACAGATACGCAGTATTTT. Translated: CASSIGGRVGTDTQYF.

CDR3 sequence reads: CASTRTSGRANYNEQFF. The DNA for the CDR3 is TGTGCCAGTACCCGGACTAGCGGGAGGGCCAACTACAATGAGCAGTTCTTC. The rearrangement uses TRBV19 and TRBJ2-1; 15 bases match TRBD2. This CDR3 spans 17 amino acids. CDR1 and CDR2 (germline): LNHDA, SQIVND (reference sequence). The J segment lost 3 bases and the V segment lost 7 bases, leaving 7 bases of the junction unmatched.

The gene calls are TRBV11-2 and TRBJ2-5; no clear D gene. CDR1 and CDR2 (germline): SGHAT, FQNNGV. V lost 1 base and J lost 9, with 6 bases in between. The CDR3 length is 11 residues. CDR3 sequence (DNA): TGTGCCAGCAGCTTAGCTGGGCCCCAGTACTTC. Translating it yields CASSLAGPQYF.

V usage is TRBV28 and J usage is TRBJ2-1, with TRBD2 identical over 13 bases. V trimming: 5 bases; J trimming: 0 bases; junction bases outside the gene matches: 1. The CDR3 is 16 residues long. The V gene's germline CDR1 is MDHEN and CDR2 SYDVKM. DNA for the CDR3: TGTGCCAGCAGTCGACTAGCGGGAGGCTCCTACAATGAGCAGTTCTTC. Translated: CASSRLAGGSYNEQFF.

The rearrangement links TRBV19 to TRBJ1-1; 8 nucleotides agree with TRBD1. Looked up from germline, CDR1 is LNHDA and CDR2 is SQIVND (reference sequence). There are 17 residues in the CDR3. The junction had 13 bases not matched to a gene; V was cut back by 0 bases and J by 7 bases. CDR3 loop: CASSIDLQGAWGDEAFF. Written as DNA, the CDR3 is TGTGCCAGTAGTATAGATCTGCAGGGGGCTTGGGGTGATGAAGCTTTCTTT.